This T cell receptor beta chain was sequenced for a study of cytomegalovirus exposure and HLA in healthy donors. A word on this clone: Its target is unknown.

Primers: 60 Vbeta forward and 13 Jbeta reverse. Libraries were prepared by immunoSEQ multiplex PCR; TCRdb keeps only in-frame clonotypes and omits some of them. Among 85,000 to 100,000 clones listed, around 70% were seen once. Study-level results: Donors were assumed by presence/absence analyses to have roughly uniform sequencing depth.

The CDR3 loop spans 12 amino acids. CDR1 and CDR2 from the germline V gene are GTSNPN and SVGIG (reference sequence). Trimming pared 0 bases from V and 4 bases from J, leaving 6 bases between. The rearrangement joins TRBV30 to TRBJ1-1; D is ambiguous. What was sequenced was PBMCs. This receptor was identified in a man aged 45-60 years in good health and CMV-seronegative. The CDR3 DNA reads TGTGCCTGGAGTGTGGAGGGCACTGAAGCTTTCTTT. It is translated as CAWSVEGTEAFF. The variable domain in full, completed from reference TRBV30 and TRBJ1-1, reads SQTIHQWPATLVQPVGSPLSLECTVEGTSNPNLYWYRQAAGRGLQLLFYSVGIGQISSEVPQNLSASRPQDRQFILSSKKLLLSDSGFYLCAWSVEGTEAFFGQGTRLTVV.